A selection of T cell receptor beta chains follows, all from one sample in a study of T cell repertoires in cytomegalovirus infection. TCRdb itself ran the reads through MiXCR, one entry per CDR3 protein. The sample lists around 190,000 distinct CDR3 sequences; roughly 14% were seen once. Sample: PBMCs. These receptors originate from a human donor in good health (CMV status not recorded). Some clones in this sample may be carry-over from other donors' samples. Both conserved end residues are part of each CDR3. A D gene is named only where the DNA matches it firmly. Size values are once, few and many counts, or a class for expanded clones, and some rows have none.

size	V	J	D	DNA	CDR3
many	TRBV7-9	TRBJ2-7	-	TGTGCCAGCAGCCCGGGACATCCCTACGAGCAGTACTTC	CASSPGHPYEQYF
-	TRBV10-3	TRBJ2-6	-	TGTGCCATCAGTGTTCGGGGGATGAACTCTGGGGCCAACGTCCTGACTTTC	CAISVRGMNSGANVLTF
many	TRBV7-2	TRBJ2-7	-	TGTGCCAGCAGCCCTAGGGACCGAATTTACGAGCAGTACTTC	CASSPRDRIYEQYF
few	TRBV14	TRBJ2-3	-	TGTGCCAGCAGCCGGGGATGGGGGACAAGCACAGATACGCAGTATTTT	CASSRGWGTSTDTQYF
few	TRBV29-1	TRBJ2-5	-	TGCAGCGTTGAAGATGGGGGGGAGACCCAGTACTTC	CSVEDGGETQYF
medium-sized	TRBV20-1	TRBJ2-5	TRBD1	TGCAGTGCCCGGGGGACAGGGAACGATTTTGAGACCCAGTACTTC	CSARGTGNDFETQYF
many	TRBV12-5	TRBJ1-1	-	TGTGCTAGTGGTTCCCGCTACAGGGCCGACACTGAAGCTTTCTTT	CASGSRYRADTEAFF
many	TRBV27	TRBJ2-7	-	TGTGCCAGCAGCGTATCAGGGATCCCCTACGAGCAGTACTTC	CASSVSGIPYEQYF
-	TRBV19	TRBJ1-2	-	TGTGCCAGCACCGAAGGGGGGAAGGCTAACTATGGCTACACCTTC	CASTEGGKANYGYTF
many	TRBV7-3	TRBJ2-1	TRBD2	TGTGCCAGCAGTCTAGCGGGTGTCAATGAGCAGTTCTTC	CASSLAGVNEQFF
many	TRBV7-8	TRBJ2-3	TRBD2	TGTGCCAGCAGTCTAGCGGGGGGCCCTCGGGATACGCAGTATTTT	CASSLAGGPRDTQYF
few	TRBV14	TRBJ2-4	-	TGTGCCAGCAGCCAAGAAGGGCGCGAAGATGTTCAGTACTTC	CASSQEGREDVQYF
-	TRBV10-3	TRBJ2-7	TRBD1	TGTGCCATCAGTGAGTCGAATGTGGGGACAGGAGTCTACGAGCAGTACTTC	CAISESNVGTGVYEQYF
-	TRBV7-2	TRBJ1-5	TRBD1	TGTGCCAGCAGCCCCCGGGACAGGGGAGGGAGTCAGCCCCAGCATTTT	CASSPRDRGGSQPQHF
few	TRBV28	TRBJ2-1	TRBD2	TGTGCCAGCAGTGCCCTACTAGCGGGAGGGCCGAATGAGCAGTTCTTC	CASSALLAGGPNEQFF
many	TRBV15	TRBJ2-7	TRBD1	TGTGCCACCAGCCCAGGGGGACAGGGTATTGGAGAGCAGTACTTC	CATSPGGQGIGEQYF
-	TRBV6-5	TRBJ2-3	-	TGTGCCAGCAGCCTCGCCATTGAATATTTCACAGATACGCAGTATTTT	CASSLAIEYFTDTQYF
few	TRBV5-5	TRBJ2-5	-	TGTGCCAGCACTCTAGAAGCGACCCAGTACTTC	CASTLEATQYF
many	TRBV10-3	TRBJ1-4	-	TGTGCCATCAGTGGAGTCGCGACAGATGCAACTAATGAAAAACTGTTTTTT	CAISGVATDATNEKLFF
many	TRBV7-9	TRBJ1-5	TRBD1	TGTGCCAGCAGCTTAACCGGGACAGGGCCCTTTCCAAGCAATCAGCCCCAGCATTTT	CASSLTGTGPFPSNQPQHF
few	TRBV7-9	TRBJ1-2	-	TGTGCCAGCAACCAGGCAGTGGTCTATGGCTACACCTTC	CASNQAVVYGYTF
few	TRBV29-1	TRBJ1-2	TRBD1	TGCAGCGTTGGACAGGGGATCGACTATGGCTACACCTTC	CSVGQGIDYGYTF
many	TRBV7-9	TRBJ1-1	TRBD1	TGTGCCAGCAGCCAGAAGCGCAGGGGGAAGGACACTGAAGCTTTCTTT	CASSQKRRGKDTEAFF
-	TRBV6-6	TRBJ2-7	-	TGTGCCAGCAGCGGGATCTACGAGCAGTACTTC	CASSGIYEQYF
many	TRBV7-3	TRBJ1-2	TRBD1	TGTGCCAGCAGCTCGGGACAGGGCTATGGCTACACCTTC	CASSSGQGYGYTF
many	TRBV28	TRBJ1-5	-	TGTGCCAGCAGTTTCCCTGCAGGGATCCCCTATAGCAATCAGCCCCAGCATTTT	CASSFPAGIPYSNQPQHF
-	TRBV3-1	TRBJ1-6	-	TGTGCCAGCAGCCAAGAAGACTTTTCACCCCACCACTTT	CASSQEDFSPHHF
-	TRBV10-3	TRBJ1-6	TRBD1	TGTGCCATCAGTGACTCGACAGGGCGTATCTCACCCCTCCACTTT	CAISDSTGRISPLHF
-	TRBV5-1	TRBJ2-2	-	TGCGCCAGCAGCTTGGAATTCGGGGAGCTGTTTTTT	CASSLEFGELFF
few	TRBV15	TRBJ1-2	-	TGTGCCACCGCTGGCTGGCAGGGTTTAGTAAACTATGGCTACACCTTC	CATAGWQGLVNYGYTF
-	TRBV20-1	TRBJ2-3	TRBD2	TGCAGTGCCCCAGGGACTAGCGGGGTCTCTAGCACAGATACGCAGTATTTT	CSAPGTSGVSSTDTQYF
many	TRBV28	TRBJ1-5	-	TGTGCCAGCGGAGGAGGGGTTAGGGGGTTCGATCAGCCCCAGCATTTT	CASGGGVRGFDQPQHF
-	TRBV7-2	TRBJ2-7	TRBD1	TGTGCCAGCAGCCTCACCGGGACAGGGATCTACGAGCAGTACTTC	CASSLTGTGIYEQYF
few	TRBV14	TRBJ2-2	-	TGTGCCAGCAGCCAAGTAGGAAAACAGAACACCGGGGAGCTGTTTTTT	CASSQVGKQNTGELFF
-	TRBV29-1	TRBJ1-1	TRBD1	TGCAGCTTTCGACAGGGGAGGACTGAAGCTTTCTTT	CSFRQGRTEAFF
few	TRBV5-1	TRBJ2-3	TRBD2	TGCGCCAGCAGCACCAGCGGGGCTAGCACAGATACGCAGTATTTT	CASSTSGASTDTQYF
many	TRBV25-1	TRBJ2-1	-	TGTGCCAGCAGTGAATATATTCTGAGGGGGAGGTCCTACAATGAGCAGTTCTTC	CASSEYILRGRSYNEQFF
-	TRBV20-1	TRBJ1-5	TRBD1	TGCAGTGCTAGGACAGGGGTTAGCAATCAGCCCCAGCATTTT	CSARTGVSNQPQHF
-	TRBV29-1	TRBJ2-6	-	TGCAGCGTTGGAGGGGCGTCTGGGGCCAACGTCCTGACTTTC	CSVGGASGANVLTF
few	TRBV12-3/TRBV12-4	TRBJ1-2	-	TGTGCCAGCAGTTTTGGGGGGGGCTATGGCTACACCTTC	CASSFGGGYGYTF
-	TRBV3-1	TRBJ2-1	TRBD2	TGTGCCAGCAGCGCCTCTAGCGGCGGCTCCTACAATGAGCAGTTCTTC	CASSASSGGSYNEQFF
-	TRBV27	TRBJ2-6	-	TGTGCCAGCAGTCCCCTTAAGGGTTTTTCCTCTGGGGCCAACGTCCTGACTTTC	CASSPLKGFSSGANVLTF
few	TRBV20-1	TRBJ2-1	-	TGCAGTGCTAGAGATCCGTTCACCGTAGCGGACTCCTACAATGAGCAGTTCTTC	CSARDPFTVADSYNEQFF
few	TRBV5-1	TRBJ2-5	-	TGCGCCAGCAGCCCCGGGACCAGTATCGAGATCCAGTACTTC	CASSPGTSIEIQYF
-	TRBV7-9	TRBJ2-5	TRBD1	TGTGCCAGCAGCTTATGGACAGGAAAGGTGGAAGAGACCCAGTACTTC	CASSLWTGKVEETQYF
few	TRBV12-5	TRBJ1-5	-	TGTGCTAGTGGTTTGGTCCATCAGCCCCAGCATTTT	CASGLVHQPQHF
few	TRBV12-3/TRBV12-4	TRBJ2-4	TRBD1	TGTGCCAGCAGTCCGGGACAGGGGTTCGACATTCAGTACTTC	CASSPGQGFDIQYF
many	TRBV7-2	TRBJ2-3	-	TGTGCCAGCACCCGAGGCGGGGCAGATACGCAGTATTTT	CASTRGGADTQYF
-	TRBV29-1	TRBJ1-1	-	TGCAGCGTTGAATCGGGTGAAGCTTTCTTT	CSVESGEAFF